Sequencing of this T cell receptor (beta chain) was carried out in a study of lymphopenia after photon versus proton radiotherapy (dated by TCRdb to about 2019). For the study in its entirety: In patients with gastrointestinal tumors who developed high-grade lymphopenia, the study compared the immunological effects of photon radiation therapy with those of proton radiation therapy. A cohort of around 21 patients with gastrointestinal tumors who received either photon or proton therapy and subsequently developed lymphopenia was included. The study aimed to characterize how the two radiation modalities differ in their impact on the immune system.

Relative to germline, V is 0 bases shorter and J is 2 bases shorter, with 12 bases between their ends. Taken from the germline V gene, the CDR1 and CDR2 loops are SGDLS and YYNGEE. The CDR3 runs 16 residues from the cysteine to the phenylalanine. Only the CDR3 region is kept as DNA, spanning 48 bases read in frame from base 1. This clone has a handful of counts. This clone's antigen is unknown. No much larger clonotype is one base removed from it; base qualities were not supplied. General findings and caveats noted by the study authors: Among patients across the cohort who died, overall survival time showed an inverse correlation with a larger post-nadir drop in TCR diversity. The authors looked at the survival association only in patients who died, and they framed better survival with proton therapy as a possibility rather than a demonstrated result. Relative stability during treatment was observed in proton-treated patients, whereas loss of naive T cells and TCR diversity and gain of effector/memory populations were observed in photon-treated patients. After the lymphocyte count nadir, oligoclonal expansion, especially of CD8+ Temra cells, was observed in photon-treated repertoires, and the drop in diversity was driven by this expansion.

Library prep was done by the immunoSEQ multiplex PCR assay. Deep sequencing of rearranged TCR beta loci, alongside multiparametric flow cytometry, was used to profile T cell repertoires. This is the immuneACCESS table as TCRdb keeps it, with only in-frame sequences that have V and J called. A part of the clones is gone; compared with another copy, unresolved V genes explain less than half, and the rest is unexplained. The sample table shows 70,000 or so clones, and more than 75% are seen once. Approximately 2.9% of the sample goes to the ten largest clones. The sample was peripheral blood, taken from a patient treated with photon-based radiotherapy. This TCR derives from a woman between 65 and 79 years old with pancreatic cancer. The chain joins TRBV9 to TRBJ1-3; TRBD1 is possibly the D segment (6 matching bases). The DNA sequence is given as TGTGCCAGCAGCGTAGACGGCAGGGGAGCTGGAAACACCATATATTTT. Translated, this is CASSVDGRGAGNTIYF.